This T cell receptor (beta chain) is from a study of cytomegalovirus exposure and HLA in healthy donors. Study outcomes and limitations: Across donors, presence/absence analyses took sequencing depth to be roughly uniform.

Of note for this clone: Antigen unknown.

Germline V gives CDR1 SNHLY, CDR2 FYNNEI. V shed 6 bases, J shed 4 bases, and the junction held 1 base outside the gene matches. This CDR3 has 13 residues. 13 Jbeta primers and 60 Vbeta primers were used for the PCR. The assay was immunoSEQ multiplex PCR, and TCRdb's table has in-frame clones only and misses some. The table has 150,000 to 200,000 clones, around 77% seen once. This sequence was found in a man aged 55 to 70 in good health and CMV-seronegative. The sequenced sample consisted of PBMCs. The chain uses TRBV2 and TRBJ2-2; TRBD1 aligns across 8 bases. CDR3 sequence reads: CASRDRATGELFF. DNA for the CDR3: TGTGCCAGCAGGGACAGGGCCACCGGGGAGCTGTTTTTT.